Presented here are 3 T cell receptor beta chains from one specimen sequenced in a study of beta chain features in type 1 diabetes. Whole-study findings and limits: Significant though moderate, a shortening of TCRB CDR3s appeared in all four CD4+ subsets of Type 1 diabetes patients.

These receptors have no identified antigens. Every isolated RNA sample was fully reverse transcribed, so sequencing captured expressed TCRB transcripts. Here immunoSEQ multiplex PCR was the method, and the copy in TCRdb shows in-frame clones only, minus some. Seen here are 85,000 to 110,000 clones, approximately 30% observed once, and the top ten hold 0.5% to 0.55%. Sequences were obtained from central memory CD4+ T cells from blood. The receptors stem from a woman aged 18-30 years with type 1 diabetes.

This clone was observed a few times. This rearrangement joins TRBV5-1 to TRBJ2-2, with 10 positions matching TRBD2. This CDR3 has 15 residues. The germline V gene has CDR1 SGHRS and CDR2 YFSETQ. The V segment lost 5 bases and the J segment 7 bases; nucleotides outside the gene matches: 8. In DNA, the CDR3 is TGCGCCAGCAGGTACCTAGCGGGAGAGGTCGGGGAGCTGTTTTTT. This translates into CASRYLAGEVGELFF.

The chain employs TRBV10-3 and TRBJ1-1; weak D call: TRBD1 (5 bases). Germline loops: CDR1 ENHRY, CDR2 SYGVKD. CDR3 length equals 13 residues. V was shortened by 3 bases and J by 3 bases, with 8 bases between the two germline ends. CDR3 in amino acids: CAISDGRDTEAFF. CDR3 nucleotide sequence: TGTGCCATCAGTGACGGCAGGGACACTGAAGCTTTCTTT.

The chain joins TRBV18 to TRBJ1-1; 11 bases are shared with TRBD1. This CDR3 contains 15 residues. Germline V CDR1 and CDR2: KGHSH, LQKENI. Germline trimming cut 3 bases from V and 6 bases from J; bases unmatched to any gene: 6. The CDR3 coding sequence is TGTGCCAGCTCACCGGGACAGGGGGTTTTTTCTGAAGCTTTCTTT. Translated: CASSPGQGVFSEAFF.